Listed below are T cell receptor beta chains from one sample, sequenced in a study of post-analysis software for immune sequencing data. TCRdb re-called the PCR reads with MiXCR, one entry per CDR3 protein. The table records 250,000 to 300,000 distinct CDR3 sequences, about 38% of them present only once. Sequencing was done on a sample of blood. These receptors all stem from a girl aged 5-17 years with multiple sclerosis. The CDR3 runs from the conserved cysteine through the conserved F or W. Fields, in order: D gene, J gene, clone size, V gene, CDR3 DNA, CDR3 protein. The D gene is left open where the match is weak. Clone sizes are given selectively: once, few, many, or a class where the clone is expanded.

NA,TRBJ2-3,few,TRBV5-1,TGCGCCAGCAGCGCAACATTCGCGGCTAGCACAGATACGCAGTATTTT,CASSATFAASTDTQYF
NA,TRBJ1-2,many,TRBV27,TGTGCCAGCAGTTCCCCGGCGGGGGGAGACTATGGCTACACCTTC,CASSSPAGGDYGYTF
NA,TRBJ1-5,many,TRBV12-3/TRBV12-4,TGTGCCAGCAGTTTCAGGGATAGCAATCAGCCCCAGCATTTT,CASSFRDSNQPQHF
TRBD1,TRBJ1-4,NA,TRBV2,TGTGCCACTCCCGACAGGGATAATGAAAAACTGTTTTTT,CATPDRDNEKLFF
NA,TRBJ2-1,many,TRBV20-1,TGCAGTGCTAAGGGGACATATGCCTACAATGAGCAGTTCTTC,CSAKGTYAYNEQFF
NA,TRBJ1-5,NA,TRBV20-1,TGCAGTGCTAGAGATGGGGAGTTCAATCAGCCCCAGCATTTT,CSARDGEFNQPQHF
NA,TRBJ2-7,NA,TRBV6-1,TGTGCCAGCAGTGAAGAGGGGCTATCCTACGAGCAGTACTTC,CASSEEGLSYEQYF
TRBD1,TRBJ1-1,many,TRBV7-2,TGTGCCAGCAGCTTAAGGACAGGGGTAGCTTTCTTT,CASSLRTGVAFF
NA,TRBJ1-2,NA,TRBV10-3,TGTGCCATCAGTACCATGGACTATGGCTACACCTTC,CAISTMDYGYTF
NA,TRBJ2-2,NA,TRBV9,TGTGCCAGCAGCGTAGCTTTGGGGGTCACCGGGGAGCTGTTTTTT,CASSVALGVTGELFF
TRBD1,TRBJ1-2,NA,TRBV30,TGTGCCTGGGACCGGGGACAGGGGGTGGGCTACACCTTC,CAWDRGQGVGYTF
TRBD1,TRBJ1-5,NA,TRBV6-1,TGTGCCAGCAGGTCAACAGGGGTAGGTCAGCCCCAGCATTTT,CASRSTGVGQPQHF
NA,TRBJ2-7,few,TRBV7-8,TGTGCCAGCAGCTTAGGCCTTTCGTCCTACGAGCAGTACTTC,CASSLGLSSYEQYF
NA,TRBJ1-1,few,TRBV29-1,TGCAGCGTTGGAGGCCTGAGCAGGGCTGTCTATACTGAAGCTTTCTTT,CSVGGLSRAVYTEAFF
NA,TRBJ2-3,many,TRBV20-1,TGCAGTGCTAGAGCCCCAAGCGGCCGCACAGATACGCAGTATTTT,CSARAPSGRTDTQYF
TRBD2,TRBJ2-3,NA,TRBV11-2,TGTGCCATAACTACGCGAGCGGGGGCCACATATACGCAGTATTTT,CAITTRAGATYTQYF
NA,TRBJ1-1,many,TRBV7-2,TGTGCCAGCAGCCCCGGACTGTTTCAAGGGACTGAAGCTTTCTTT,CASSPGLFQGTEAFF
NA,TRBJ2-5,many,TRBV4-1,TGCGCCAGCAGCCAACAGGGCTTGGAGACCCAGTACTTC,CASSQQGLETQYF
TRBD2,TRBJ2-1,many,TRBV24-1,TGTGCCACCGGGACTAGCGGGGTTCTCGAGCAGTTCTTC,CATGTSGVLEQFF
NA,TRBJ2-7,NA,TRBV5-1,TGCGCCAGCAGCCGGGGGCTCTTAACTAGTGGATTCTACGAGCAGTACTTC,CASSRGLLTSGFYEQYF
NA,TRBJ2-1,NA,TRBV20-1,TGCAGTGCTCCTCCTTCCGGGACATACAATGAGCAGTTCTTC,CSAPPSGTYNEQFF
TRBD2,TRBJ2-2,NA,TRBV3-1,TGTGCCAGCAGCCACGGACTAGCGGGCGCGGGCACCGGGGAGCTGTTTTTT,CASSHGLAGAGTGELFF
NA,TRBJ2-3,many,TRBV2,TGTGCCAGCAGTCTACAGGAGCCCCCAGATACGCAGTATTTT,CASSLQEPPDTQYF